Each of the 28 T cell receptor beta chains below was sequenced from the same sample in a study of blood T cell repertoires in COVID-19. Method: immunoSEQ multiplex PCR; TCRdb's copy keeps in-frame clones and lacks some. The profile shows about 150,000 clones, around 84% of them singletons. The sample was peripheral blood. Every receptor here comes from a man in his fifties with active or convalescent COVID-19.

This sequence joins TRBV5-3 and TRBJ2-5; D remains unclear. TRBV5-3 is an ORF for which the function is uncertain. The CDR3 is 15 residues long. V was shortened by 3 bases and J by 5 bases, with 17 bases between the two germline ends. The CDR3 sequence: CARSWAPSNRETQYF. In nucleotides, the CDR3 is TGTGCCAGAAGCTGGGCACCCTCAAACCGGGAGACCCAGTACTTC.

This rearrangement joins TRBV3-1 (or the pseudogene TRBV3-2) to TRBJ2-5; D not resolved. Germline CDR1 reads LGHDT; CDR2 reads YNNKEL (reference sequence). The V and J ends lost 4 bases and 2 bases respectively, with 17 bases between them. CDR3 length equals 16 residues. The CDR3 nucleotides read TGTGCCAGCAGCCCCCCAAGGCGAGGAACTCAAGAGACCCAGTACTTC. This translates into CASSPPRRGTQETQYF.

The chain has TRBV9 and TRBJ2-3; TRBD2 agrees at 7 bases. The CDR3 contains 18 residues. The germline CDR1 and CDR2 sequences are SGDLS and YYNGEE. J was trimmed by 0 bases and V by 0 bases; bases with no gene match: 10. The CDR3 DNA sequence: TGTGCCAGCAGCGTAGTGGGATGGGCTAGCGGTAGCACAGATACGCAGTATTTT. Protein product: CASSVVGWASGSTDTQYF.

V and J are TRBV19 and TRBJ2-6; no clear D gene. CDR3 length: 13 residues. V shed 7 bases and J shed 7 bases, with 11 bases lying between them. Looked up from germline, CDR1 is LNHDA and CDR2 is SQIVND (reference sequence). Here the CDR3 DNA reads TGTGCCAGTAAATCGCGCCCAGCCAACGTCCTGACTTTC. Its protein product is CASKSRPANVLTF.

The rearrangement uses TRBV3-1 (or the pseudogene TRBV3-2) and TRBJ1-5; D is unclear. There are 13 residues in the CDR3. Germline V CDR1 and CDR2: LGHDT, YNNKEL (reference sequence). V was pared by 4 bases and J by 8 bases, with 12 bases between. The CDR3 DNA is TGTGCCAGCAGCCGGGCCCTAAAGGAGCCCCAGCATTTT. It translates to CASSRALKEPQHF.

This chain uses TRBV6-5 with TRBJ1-1; 9 bases are a match to TRBD1. J lost 1 base, V lost 7 bases, and 7 bases had no gene match. CDR1 and CDR2 from the germline V gene are MNHEY and SVGAGI. The CDR3 consists of 15 residues. The CDR3 loop is CASTNTGQGNTEAFF. For the CDR3, the DNA is TGTGCCAGCACCAACACGGGACAGGGGAACACTGAAGCTTTCTTT.

The rearrangement links TRBV28 to TRBJ2-7; TRBD1 is a possible D gene (6 bases). The CDR3 length is 15 residues. The ends were cut back, 6 bases at V and 0 bases at J, with 15 bases in the middle. The germline V gene has CDR1 MDHEN and CDR2 SYDVKM. The CDR3 nucleotides read TGTGCCAGCAGCGCGGTCGGGGACAACTCCTACGAGCAGTACTTC. Translated, it gives CASSAVGDNSYEQYF.

This sequence joins TRBV21-1 and TRBJ2-5; TRBD1 reflects the table's D call only, with no check against the DNA. TRBV21-1 is a listed pseudogene. The CDR3 runs to 12 residues. DNA of the CDR3: TGTGCCAGCAGCTCACAACCAGGTAAACAGTACTTC. Its translation: CASSSQPGKQYF.

This chain uses TRBV28 with TRBJ2-7; TRBD2 aligns across 7 bases. The CDR3 runs 15 residues. V was clipped by 6 bases and J by 7 bases; unmatched bases: 15. Germline CDR1 is MDHEN and CDR2 is SYDVKM. CDR3 DNA sequence: TGTGCCAGCAGCACCCCCCGGGACTATTTTTTAGAGCAGTACTTC. It is translated as CASSTPRDYFLEQYF.

CDR3 coding DNA: TGTGCCAGCAGCCCGGAGGAGGGGTACGAGCAGTACTTC. Translation: CASSPEEGYEQYF. The chain carries TRBV7-9 and TRBJ2-7; possible D gene TRBD2, 6 bases. The CDR3 length is 13 residues. Looked up from germline, CDR1 is SEHNR and CDR2 is FQNEAQ (reference sequence). V gave up 5 bases and J gave up 4 bases, with 12 bases separating them.

This clone was recorded only once. The chain carries TRBV28 and TRBJ2-3; 8 nucleotides match TRBD1. Germline V gene sequence: CDR1 MDHEN, CDR2 SYDVKM. V trimming: 5 bases; J trimming: 2 bases; junction bases outside the gene matches: 9. The CDR3 is 16 amino acids. The CDR3 sequence: CASSRTGWSTTDTQYF. In nucleotides, the CDR3 is TGTGCCAGCAGTCGGACAGGGTGGTCGACCACAGATACGCAGTATTTT.

The chain carries TRBV6-5 and TRBJ2-5; 9 nucleotides line up with TRBD1. This CDR3 has 15 residues. V gave up 6 bases and J gave up 4 bases; unmatched junction bases: 9. Germline V lookup: CDR1 MNHEY, CDR2 SVGAGI. CDR3 nucleotides: TGTGCCAGCAGAGAGAGGACAGGGGCGGGAGAGACCCAGTACTTC. Translated, it gives CASRERTGAGETQYF.

The J gene is TRBJ2-7, the V gene TRBV3-1 (or the pseudogene TRBV3-2); TRBD1 matches at 9 bases. The CDR3 is made up of 13 amino acids. Germline CDR1 LGHDT, CDR2 YNNKEL (reference sequence). The V gene end was trimmed by 3 bases and the J gene end by 4 bases; junction bases not matched to a gene: 1. The chain's CDR3 is CASSQTGGYEQYF. CDR3 DNA sequence: TGTGCCAGCAGCCAGACAGGGGGGTACGAGCAGTACTTC.

This clone has a handful of counts. The sample carries other DNA sequences with the same CDR3. V is TRBV2 and J is TRBJ1-4, with TRBD1 matching 7 bases. Looked up from germline, CDR1 is SNHLY and CDR2 is FYNNEI. The ends lost 7 bases at V and 8 bases at J; junction bases unmatched: 13. The CDR3 contains 15 residues. The CDR3 nucleotides read TGTGCCAGCATGGAGGGGGCGGGGTCGGCGGAAAAACTGTTTTTT. This translates into CASMEGAGSAEKLFF.

The chain is built from TRBV5-8 and TRBJ1-1; D remains unclear. Deletions cut 1 base from V and 7 bases from J, with 11 bases between. CDR3 length: 13 residues. Germline CDR1 reads SGHTS; CDR2 reads YDEGEE. DNA for the CDR3: TGTGCCAGCAGCTTGAGGAGGATTTTTGAAGCTTTCTTT. It specifies CASSLRRIFEAFF. The whole variable domain, filled in from reference TRBV5-8 and TRBJ1-1, reads EAGVTQSPTHLIKTRGQQATLRCSPISGHTSVYWYQQALGLGLQFLLWYDEGEERNRGNFPPRFSGRQFPNYSSELNVNALELEDSALYLCASSLRRIFEAFFGQGTRLTVV.

The chain combines TRBV27 with TRBJ2-1, with 7 nucleotides matching TRBD2. V lost 6 bases, J lost 1 base, and 3 bases stayed unmatched. The CDR3 is 14 amino acids. Germline CDR1 is MNHEY and CDR2 is SMNVEV (reference sequence). The CDR3 nucleotides read TGTGCCAGCAGCCGTAGCGGGTCCTACAATGAGCAGTTCTTC. Its protein product is CASSRSGSYNEQFF.

The chain has TRBV15 and TRBJ2-7, with 8 bases aligning to TRBD1. V shed 3 bases and J 7 bases; nucleotides not matched to a gene: 2. Germline lookup yields CDR1 LNHNV and CDR2 YYDKDF (reference sequence). This CDR3 has 12 amino acids. CDR3 loop: CATSSDRGEQYF. The CDR3 nucleotides are TGTGCCACCAGCAGCGACAGGGGTGAGCAGTACTTC.

This chain connects TRBV24-1 to TRBJ2-7, with D maybe TRBD2 (5 bases). The CDR3 consists of 14 residues. CDR1 and CDR2 from the germline V gene are KGHDR and SFDVKD. V gave up 3 bases and J gave up 2 bases, with 10 bases separating them. CDR3 bases: TGTGCCACCAGTGATCCCCGGAGGCCCTACGAGCAGTACTTC. Its protein is CATSDPRRPYEQYF.

This clone was seen once. The V and J genes are TRBV13 and TRBJ2-3, with D tentatively TRBD2 (7 bases). This CDR3 spans 13 amino acids. V was pared by 5 bases and J by 6 bases, with 12 bases between. From germline, CDR1 is PRHDT and CDR2 FYEKMQ (reference sequence). In DNA form, the CDR3 reads TGTGCCAGCAGCGAGGGGGAGGGGGATACGCAGTATTTT. It translates to CASSEGEGDTQYF.

V gene TRBV7-2 combines with J gene TRBJ2-2; D perhaps matches TRBD1 (5 bases). This CDR3 spans 14 amino acids. The germline V gene has CDR1 SGHTA and CDR2 FQGNSA. V was shortened by 0 bases and J by 13 bases, with 15 bases between the two germline ends. The CDR3 DNA reads as TGTGCCAGCAGCTTAGCAAAAGGGGCTGCGCGGCTGTTTTTT. It codes for CASSLAKGAARLFF.

J is TRBJ2-3 and V is TRBV4-1, with D possibly TRBD1 on 5 matching bases. Trimming took 1 base from V and 7 from J, leaving 15 bases between them. This CDR3 region has 15 residues. Germline values: CDR1 MGHRA, CDR2 YSYEKL. In nucleotides, the CDR3 is TGCGCCAGCAGCCAAGTGGTAGGGGCTCGATATACGCAGTATTTT. Its protein is CASSQVVGARYTQYF.

The chain employs TRBV30 and TRBJ1-5; D gene unclear. The CDR3 spans 14 residues. CDR1 GTSNPN and CDR2 SVGIG come from the germline V gene (reference sequence). The germline V and J ends were trimmed by 3 bases and 5 bases, with 14 bases remaining between them. The CDR3: CAWSGGMRDQPQHF. In DNA, the CDR3 is TGTGCCTGGAGCGGCGGGATGCGGGATCAGCCCCAGCATTTT.

The chain has TRBV6-4 and TRBJ1-6, with TRBD1 as a possible D gene (5 bases). The V and J ends lost 2 bases and 7 bases respectively, with 18 bases between them. CDR3 size: 17 residues. Germline CDR1 and CDR2: MRHNA and SNTAGT. The CDR3 DNA sequence: TGTGCCAGCAGTGACACCGGAGGGCCAGGGAAAAATTCACCCCTCCACTTT. Translation: CASSDTGGPGKNSPLHF.

The gene calls are TRBV5-6 and TRBJ1-1, with D perhaps TRBD1 (5 bases). This CDR3 has 15 amino acids. Germline V gives CDR1 SGHDT, CDR2 YYEEEE. Trimming took 4 bases from V and 4 from J, leaving 17 bases between them. CDR3 sequence: CASSPGRGIGTEAFF. The CDR3 nucleotides read TGTGCCAGCAGCCCCGGGCGGGGGATCGGCACTGAAGCTTTCTTT.

A single count supports this clone. The chain employs TRBV6-1 and TRBJ1-4, with 10 bases that match TRBD1. Trimming cost V 6 bases and J 7 bases; bases outside gene matches: 11. The CDR3 runs 16 residues. Germline CDR1 MNHNS, CDR2 SASEGT. CDR3 sequence reads: CASSERPGQGFEKLFF. CDR3 DNA sequence: TGTGCCAGCAGCGAAAGACCGGGACAGGGGTTTGAAAAACTGTTTTTT.

The chain recombines TRBV7-8 with TRBJ1-1, with 11 bases matching TRBD1. From germline, CDR1 is SGHVS and CDR2 FQNEAQ. This CDR3 region has 16 residues. V lost 2 bases to trimming and J lost 4 bases; unmatched junction nucleotides: 6. The CDR3 nucleotides are TGTGCCAGCAGCTTATCCGGACAGGGGGCTGGCACTGAAGCTTTCTTT. This gives the protein CASSLSGQGAGTEAFF.

The chain carries TRBV7-3 and TRBJ2-3; D remains ambiguous. Looked up from germline, CDR1 is SGHTA and CDR2 is FQGTGA. The CDR3 has 12 amino acids. Trimming left V 3 bases short and J 13 bases short, with 14 bases between. CDR3 region: CASSFSSGPEYF. The CDR3 region has the DNA TGTGCCAGCAGCTTTAGCTCTGGCCCGGAGTATTTT.

The rearrangement links TRBV5-6 to TRBJ1-1, with a tentative D call TRBD1 (5 bases). CDR1 is SGHDT and CDR2 is YYEEEE in the germline V gene. V lost 2 bases and J lost 2, with 10 bases in between. The CDR3 totals 14 residues. The CDR3 DNA sequence: TGTGCCAGCAGCTTTAAACAGGTTAACACTGAAGCTTTCTTT. Amino acid sequence: CASSFKQVNTEAFF. Full variable domain (outside the CDR3, taken from reference TRBV5-6 and TRBJ1-1): DAGVTQSPTHLIKTRGQQVTLRCSPKSGHDTVSWYQQALGQGPQFIFQYYEEEERQRGNFPDRFSGHQFPNYSSELNVNALLLGDSALYLCASSFKQVNTEAFFGQGTRLTVV.